This T cell receptor beta chain was identified in a study of blood T cell repertoires in COVID-19. Study in general: The United States, Italy and Spain were the sources of the acute and convalescent COVID-19 samples. The analysed material was cDNA or gDNA that came from T cells, B-cell-depleted T cells, or PBMCs.

Per the authors' pipeline: How many nucleated cells were present was estimated from reference gene primer amplification. The protocol was immunoSEQ multiplex PCR, while the TCRdb copy is restricted to in-frame clones and leaves out a portion. V, J and clone size were drawn from that table, and D and trimming were deduced from the DNA. The data contain hundreds of thousands of clones, about three quarters of them singletons. Per the germline V gene, CDR1 is MNHEY and CDR2 is SVGAGI. The V end was cut by 3 bases, the J end by 7 bases, with 16 bases between. The length of the CDR3 is 16 residues. The rearrangement joins TRBV6-5 to TRBJ1-6; D call uncertain. The sequence was collected from a woman of 80 years or more with acute or convalescent COVID-19. The specimen sequenced was peripheral blood. The CDR3 loop reads CASSYMYGTLNSPLHF. The CDR3 DNA follows: TGTGCCAGCAGTTATATGTACGGTACGCTGAATTCACCCCTCCACTTT.